This section outlines one TCR beta chain sequence together with its context. These data are taken from a study of blood T cell repertoires in COVID-19. Study at large: Samples came from the United States, Italy and Spain, spanning acute and convalescent COVID-19.

This CDR3 spans 15 amino acids. The V gene's germline CDR1 is SGHNT and CDR2 YYREEE (reference sequence). V lost 4 bases, J lost 6 bases, and 16 bases lay in between. The repertoire was sequenced with immunoSEQ multiplex PCR; TCRdb's copy has only in-frame clones and lacks some. The sample lists roughly 200,000 clones; more than 65% were seen once. This rearrangement joins TRBV5-4 to TRBJ2-2, with D maybe TRBD2 (6 bases). Input material: peripheral blood. The receptor comes from a human donor in a cohort sampled during active COVID-19. CDR3 amino acids: CASSPTRVPSGELFF. The CDR3 nucleotides read TGTGCCAGCAGCCCGACTAGAGTTCCGTCCGGGGAGCTGTTTTTT.